A single sample gave rise to the 29 T cell receptor beta chains below, sequenced in a study of a mutant IDH1 vaccine in newly diagnosed glioma. Using immunoSEQ multiplex PCR, the repertoire was profiled, and TCRdb retains in-frame clones only, with some absent. Of 25,000 to 30,000 clones in the sample, more than 75% are singletons; the top ten hold about 7.9%. Time point defined: week 35, safety follow-up. Vaccine doses each comprised 300 ug of mutant IDH1 20-mer peptide, with topical imiquimod. Their antigens are not known. The sample was PBMCs, taken from a glioma patient whose treatment included an IDH1 peptide vaccine. The receptors were sampled from a man aged 45-65 years with glioma.

V and J are TRBV2 and TRBJ1-5; a possible D gene is TRBD1 (5 bases). Trimming took 5 bases from V and 4 from J, leaving 15 bases between them. CDR1 SNHLY and CDR2 FYNNEI come from the germline V gene. This CDR3 region has 15 residues. The CDR3 nucleotides read TGTGCCAGCAGTAAAGGGCGGGGCTTGAATCAGCCCCAGCATTTT. This translates into CASSKGRGLNQPQHF. Filled out from reference TRBV2 and TRBJ1-5, the complete variable domain reads EPEVTQTPSHQVTQMGQEVILRCVPISNHLYFYWYRQILGQKVEFLVSFYNNEISEKSEIFDDQFSVERPDGSNFTLKIRSTKLEDSAMYFCASSKGRGLNQPQHFGDGTRLSIL.

This clone was detected a few times. The V call is TRBV9, the J call TRBJ2-2; unclear D gene. The CDR3 has 16 amino acids. V dropped 0 bases and J dropped 0 bases, with 9 bases sitting between them. CDR1 is SGDLS, CDR2 YYNGEE, per germline. DNA of the CDR3: TGTGCCAGCAGCGTAGCGGAGTTCGCGAACACCGGGGAGCTGTTTTTT. This translates into CASSVAEFANTGELFF. Based on the CDR3 plus reference TRBV9 and TRBJ2-2, the full variable domain is DSGVTQTPKHLITATGQRVTLRCSPRSGDLSVYWYQQSLDQGLQFLIQYYNGEERAKGNILERFSAQQFPDLHSELNLSSLELGDSALYFCASSVAEFANTGELFFGEGSRLTVL.

CDR3 sequence reads: CASSPSRGFGANVLTF. The CDR3 bases are TGTGCCAGCAGTCCTTCCCGGGGGTTTGGGGCCAACGTCCTGACTTTC. The chain uses TRBV5-4 and TRBJ2-6; D possibly corresponds to TRBD2 (6 bases). Germline CDR1 reads SGHNT; CDR2 reads YYREEE (reference sequence). The length of the CDR3 is 16 residues. V lost 5 bases and J lost 3, with 15 bases in between.

The V gene is TRBV14, the J gene TRBJ2-5; TRBD1 is a possible D gene (6 bases). Germline-derived CDR1 and CDR2 are SGHDN and FVKESK. V dropped 4 bases and J dropped 5 bases, with 17 bases sitting between them. The CDR3 length is 15 residues. CDR3: CASSLYGGAGETQYF. DNA of the CDR3: TGTGCCAGCAGCCTTTATGGGGGCGCAGGGGAGACCCAGTACTTC.

V and J are TRBV5-1 and TRBJ2-3, with no clear D. The CDR3 covers 15 residues. CDR1 and CDR2 (germline): SGHRS, YFSETQ. The V and J ends lost 1 base and 1 base respectively, with 10 bases between them. For the CDR3, the DNA is TGCGCCAGCAGCTTGCGGCAGCAGGGCACAGATACGCAGTATTTT. Translating it yields CASSLRQQGTDTQYF.

The chain couples TRBV15 to TRBJ1-2; D unresolved. Germline V gene lookup returns CDR1 LNHNV and CDR2 YYDKDF (reference sequence). Trimming stripped 5 bases from V and 3 bases from J, with 10 bases between. The CDR3 has 13 amino acids. The CDR3: CATSGGMDYGYTF. The CDR3 nucleotides are TGTGCCACCAGCGGAGGGATGGACTATGGCTACACCTTC. The full variable domain, rest sourced from reference TRBV15 and TRBJ1-2, is DAMVIQNPRYQVTQFGKPVTLSCSQTLNHNVMYWYQQKSSQAPKLLFHYYDKDFNNEADTPDNFQSRRPNTSFCFLDIRSPGLGDTAMYLCATSGGMDYGYTFGSGTRLTVV.

CDR3 sequence: CASSLGEIQYF. CDR3 in DNA: TGTGCCAGCAGCCTGGGGGAGATTCAGTACTTC. This sequence joins TRBV25-1 and TRBJ2-4, with D perhaps given as TRBD1 or TRBD2 (5 bases each). Per the germline V gene, CDR1 is MGHDK and CDR2 is SYGVNS. The CDR3 loop spans 11 amino acids. V was clipped by 6 bases and J by 10 bases, with 10 bases between them. The variable domain in full, completed from reference TRBV25-1 and TRBJ2-4, reads EADIYQTPRYLVIGTGKKITLECSQTMGHDKMYWYQQDPGMELHLIHYSYGVNSTEKGDLSSESTVSRIRTEHFPLTLESARPSHTSQYLCASSLGEIQYFGAGTRLSVL.

This clone was picked up one time. The chain combines TRBV6-1 with TRBJ2-7, with D hard to call. V lost 5 bases and J lost 4, with 6 bases in between. CDR1 MNHNS and CDR2 SASEGT come from the germline V gene. CDR3 size: 11 residues. CDR3 loop: CASSSRYEQYF. CDR3 in DNA: TGTGCCAGCAGTTCCCGTTACGAGCAGTACTTC.

Here the CDR3 DNA reads TGTGCCAGCAGTGAATCGGATCAGATGAACACTGAAGCTTTCTTT. Translating it yields CASSESDQMNTEAFF. V usage is TRBV6-1 and J usage is TRBJ1-1, with D hard to call. V was pared by 2 bases and J by 0 bases, with 10 bases between. Germline assignment: CDR1 MNHNS and CDR2 SASEGT. The CDR3 is 15 amino acids.

This clone was recorded a few times. The J gene is TRBJ2-5, the V gene TRBV30, with 8 positions matching TRBD1. Trimming cost V 2 bases and J 5 bases; bases outside gene matches: 7. The CDR3 runs 14 residues. Germline CDR1 reads GTSNPN; CDR2 reads SVGIG (reference sequence). In DNA form, the CDR3 reads TGTGCCTGGAGTATAGGACAGGGAGTGGAGACCCAGTACTTC. Translating gives CAWSIGQGVETQYF.

This chain joins TRBV9 and TRBJ1-5, with TRBD1 matching over 7 bases. This CDR3 has 18 amino acids. With V trimmed by 0 bases and J by 5 bases, 14 bases remained unmatched. Germline CDR1 SGDLS, CDR2 YYNGEE. This CDR3 reads CASSVGGSVQGRDQPQHF. The CDR3 bases are TGTGCCAGCAGCGTAGGGGGGTCGGTACAGGGGCGTGATCAGCCCCAGCATTTT. Full variable domain (outside the CDR3, taken from reference TRBV9 and TRBJ1-5): DSGVTQTPKHLITATGQRVTLRCSPRSGDLSVYWYQQSLDQGLQFLIQYYNGEERAKGNILERFSAQQFPDLHSELNLSSLELGDSALYFCASSVGGSVQGRDQPQHFGDGTRLSIL.

The V and J genes are TRBV5-1 and TRBJ1-1; D is unclear. The length of the CDR3 is 13 residues. Germline lookup yields CDR1 SGHRS and CDR2 YFSETQ. V was shortened by 0 bases and J by 3 bases, with 6 bases between the two germline ends. CDR3 DNA: TGCGCCAGCAGCTTGGGGCGGGACACTGAAGCTTTCTTT. It is translated as CASSLGRDTEAFF.

The chain joins TRBV4-1 to TRBJ1-1; possibly TRBD1 for D (5 bases). This CDR3 is built from 16 residues. Germline V gives CDR1 MGHRA, CDR2 YSYEKL. The V end was cut by 0 bases, the J end by 5 bases, with 16 bases between. Written as DNA, the CDR3 is TGCGCCAGCAGCCAAGATTTTCGGGGGAGGTCTACTGAAGCTTTCTTT. This translates into CASSQDFRGRSTEAFF.

The CDR3 nucleotides read TGTGCCAGCAGTTCAGCACAGGGGGTCTCTGAAGCTTTCTTT. This translates into CASSSAQGVSEAFF. The V and J genes are TRBV27 and TRBJ1-1; 8 nucleotides match TRBD1. The CDR3 spans 14 residues. Losses at the gene ends were 4 bases for V and 6 bases for J; bases not matched to a gene: 7. CDR1 and CDR2 (germline): MNHEY, SMNVEV (reference sequence).

The rearrangement joins TRBV7-2 to TRBJ1-2, with no clear D. Germline CDR1 reads SGHTA; CDR2 reads FQGNSA. This CDR3 spans 14 amino acids. The V gene lost 5 bases and the J gene lost 7 bases, with 17 bases spanning the gap. DNA of the CDR3: TGTGCCAGCAGCCCCATTGGCAGGCAATTTGGCTACACCTTC. Residues: CASSPIGRQFGYTF. The full variable domain, completed using reference TRBV7-2 and TRBJ1-2, is GAGVSQSPSNKVTEKGKDVELRCDPISGHTALYWYRQSLGQGLEFLIYFQGNSAPDKSGLPSDRFSAERTGGSVSTLTIQRTQQEDSAVYLCASSPIGRQFGYTFGSGTRLTVV.

The chain is built from TRBV5-6 and TRBJ1-2; possibly TRBD1 for D (5 bases). This CDR3 comprises 15 residues. V gave up 7 bases and J gave up 5 bases, with 21 bases separating them. The V gene's germline CDR1 is SGHDT and CDR2 YYEEEE. In DNA, the CDR3 is TGTGCCAGCGGCCGGAAGGACCAGGGTCGGTATGGCTACACCTTC. Residues: CASGRKDQGRYGYTF.

The chain recombines TRBV20-1 with TRBJ2-5, with 9 bases lining up with TRBD1. The CDR3 loop spans 11 amino acids. Looked up from germline, CDR1 is DFQATT and CDR2 is SNEGSKA (reference sequence). V trimming: 7 bases; J trimming: 7 bases; junction bases outside the gene matches: 4. CDR3 nucleotide sequence: TGCAGTGGGGGACAGGGAGGGACCCAGTACTTC. Translated: CSGGQGGTQYF.

The chain links TRBV10-1 to TRBJ1-1; TRBD1 matches 9 bases. The germline gives CDR1 WNHNN, CDR2 SYGVQD (reference sequence). The J segment lost 1 base and the V segment lost 2 bases, leaving 11 bases of the junction unmatched. CDR3 length: 18 amino acids. The DNA of the CDR3 is TGCGCCAGCAGTGAGCCCGGGGACAGGGAATTCGAGAACACTGAAGCTTTCTTT. Translating it yields CASSEPGDREFENTEAFF.

The V call is TRBV2, the J call TRBJ2-3; 7 bases map to TRBD1. CDR3 length: 16 residues. Per germline, CDR1 SNHLY and CDR2 FYNNEI. V gave up 3 bases and J gave up 1 base; unmatched junction bases: 7. This CDR3 is CASSDYGQAGTDTQYF. The DNA for the CDR3 is TGTGCCAGCAGTGATTACGGACAGGCCGGCACAGATACGCAGTATTTT.

V and J are TRBV9 and TRBJ2-3, with D possibly TRBD2 on 5 matching bases. The CDR3 totals 15 residues. Trimming took off 0 bases at V and 4 bases at J, with 12 bases between the two ends. Germline V gene data show CDR1 as SGDLS and CDR2 as YYNGEE. The CDR3: CASSVGGVPADTQYF. DNA for the CDR3: TGTGCCAGCAGCGTAGGGGGAGTGCCAGCAGATACGCAGTATTTT. Using reference TRBV9 and TRBJ2-3 for the parts outside the CDR3, the full variable domain is DSGVTQTPKHLITATGQRVTLRCSPRSGDLSVYWYQQSLDQGLQFLIQYYNGEERAKGNILERFSAQQFPDLHSELNLSSLELGDSALYFCASSVGGVPADTQYFGPGTRLTVL.

V usage is TRBV6-1 and J usage is TRBJ2-1; D gene unclear. V was trimmed by 8 bases and J by 7 bases, leaving 3 bases between them. Germline lookup yields CDR1 MNHNS and CDR2 SASEGT. This CDR3 has 9 amino acids. This CDR3 reads CASRNEQFF. The CDR3 DNA reads as TGTGCCAGCCGGAATGAGCAGTTCTTC.

The rearrangement joins TRBV27 to TRBJ2-7; perhaps TRBD2 as D (6 bases). The germline gives CDR1 MNHEY, CDR2 SMNVEV (reference sequence). The V and J ends lost 3 bases and 1 base respectively, with 10 bases between them. This CDR3 is built from 14 residues. This chain's CDR3 is CASSFGSGSYEQYF. DNA of the CDR3: TGTGCCAGCAGTTTTGGTAGCGGATCCTACGAGCAGTACTTC.

This chain joins TRBV10-3 and TRBJ2-7; 8 nucleotides match TRBD1. Germline V CDR1 and CDR2: ENHRY, SYGVKD. The trim removed 3 bases at V and 7 bases at J, leaving 8 bases unmatched. The CDR3 length is 14 residues. The CDR3 protein is CAISEGQGYGEQYF. The DNA of the CDR3 is TGTGCCATCAGTGAAGGACAGGGATATGGGGAGCAGTACTTC.

The chain is built from TRBV30 and TRBJ1-1; D uncertain. The germline V gene has CDR1 GTSNPN and CDR2 SVGIG (reference sequence). The CDR3 is made up of 12 amino acids. V was trimmed by 0 bases and J by 1 base, leaving 3 bases between them. In DNA, the CDR3 is TGTGCCTGGAGTGTCGGGAACACTGAAGCTTTCTTT. This gives the protein CAWSVGNTEAFF.

This clone has only a few counts. This chain connects TRBV5-1 to TRBJ1-6, with D maybe TRBD1 (5 bases). The CDR3 has 13 residues. V shed 4 bases and J shed 8 bases, with 10 bases lying between them. Germline lookup yields CDR1 SGHRS and CDR2 YFSETQ. The CDR3 DNA reads as TGCGCCAGCAGCGAACAGGCTGATTCACCCCTCCACTTT. Amino acid sequence: CASSEQADSPLHF.

The chain uses TRBV5-1 and TRBJ1-4; no clear D gene. The V end was cut by 4 bases, the J end by 3 bases, with 7 bases between. This CDR3 spans 13 amino acids. In germline, CDR1 is SGHRS, CDR2 YFSETQ. This chain's CDR3 is CASSLASNEKLFF. CDR3 DNA sequence: TGCGCCAGCAGCCTGGCTTCTAATGAAAAACTGTTTTTT. Filled out from reference TRBV5-1 and TRBJ1-4, the complete variable domain reads KAGVTQTPRYLIKTRGQQVTLSCSPISGHRSVSWYQQTPGQGLQFLFEYFSETQRNKGNFPGRFSGRQFSNSRSEMNVSTLELGDSALYLCASSLASNEKLFFGSGTQLSVL.

This clone has a single count. The chain joins TRBV4-1 to TRBJ2-1; D ambiguous. V was trimmed by 4 bases and J by 5 bases, leaving 12 bases between them. The CDR3 has 14 residues. CDR1 MGHRA and CDR2 YSYEKL come from the germline V gene. The CDR3 loop is CASSPSRGHNEQFF. CDR3 DNA sequence: TGCGCCAGCAGCCCCTCACGAGGTCACAATGAGCAGTTCTTC.

This chain connects TRBV5-4 to TRBJ2-1, with TRBD1 as a possible D gene (5 bases). V lost 4 bases and J lost 0, with 14 bases in between. The CDR3 spans 16 residues. CDR1 SGHNT and CDR2 YYREEE come from the germline V gene (reference sequence). The CDR3 region has the DNA TGTGCCAGCAGCCCCCAGGGCCCGAACTCCTACAATGAGCAGTTCTTC. Translated, it gives CASSPQGPNSYNEQFF. The whole variable domain, filled in from reference TRBV5-4 and TRBJ2-1, reads ETGVTQSPTHLIKTRGQQVTLRCSSQSGHNTVSWYQQALGQGPQFIFQYYREEENGRGNFPPRFSGLQFPNYSSELNVNALELDDSALYLCASSPQGPNSYNEQFFGPGTRLTVL.

V and J are TRBV5-1 and TRBJ1-1; D uncertain. CDR1 SGHRS and CDR2 YFSETQ come from the germline V gene. The CDR3 spans 14 residues. V was shortened by 0 bases and J by 4 bases, with 10 bases between the two germline ends. The CDR3 bases are TGCGCCAGCAGCTTGGACGGCCGGGGCACTGAAGCTTTCTTT. Translation: CASSLDGRGTEAFF.